This T cell receptor (beta chain) was retrieved from a study of breast tumors, draining lymph nodes, adjacent tissues. General study points: Findings are consistent with lymph node origin and intratumoral expansion of most tumor T cells. Compared with lymph nodes, tumors were less diverse; compared with nontumor tissue, more. Luminal-like breast cancer showed significantly greater tumor-nontumor repertoire similarity than basal-like breast cancer did.

Comment on this clonotype: The target antigen is unknown.

In TCRdb, the multiplex PCR reads were re-called with MiXCR into one record per CDR3 protein. The sample contains tens of thousands of distinct CDR3 sequences, 60% to 80% of which appear only once. There are 15 residues in the CDR3. With V trimmed by 4 bases and J by 9 bases, 16 bases remained unmatched. CDR1 SGDLS and CDR2 YYNGEE come from the germline V gene. The sequence was obtained from a female donor with breast cancer. Some clones in this sample may be carry-over from other donors' samples. Sequencing was done on a sample of breast tumor tissue. The V gene is TRBV9, the J gene TRBJ2-7, with TRBD2 identical over 7 bases. CDR3 sequence: CASSSRERDPVRQYF. CDR3 in DNA: TGTGCCAGCAGCTCCCGAGAGCGGGACCCTGTGAGGCAGTACTTC.